In this sample, the clone carrying this T cell receptor beta chain turned up many times. These data are taken from a study of low-dose radiotherapy and immunotherapy resistance in tumors. Background on the study: The study delivered 0.5 Gy per fraction every 2 weeks to Cohort 1, totaling 6.5 Gy.

Trimming removed 2 bases from V and 3 bases from J; junction bases left unmatched: 5. CDR3 length: 15 residues. Looked up from germline, CDR1 is MNHEY and CDR2 is SVGEGT. Using a constant-region primer together with a V-primer adapter, TCRs were subjected to around 20 PCR cycles of amplification. MiXCR was run by TCRdb on the reads, yielding one entry per CDR3 protein. The sample carries approximately 47,000 distinct CDR3 sequences, about 11% recorded once. The time point denotes: before trial treatment. Treatment of the donors consisted of nivolumab and ipilimumab (plus aspirin, low-dose cyclophosphamide and low-dose radiotherapy).

The chain uses TRBV6-2 or TRBV6-3 and TRBJ2-7; TRBD1 matches at 9 bases. The sequence was collected from a female donor with ovarian cancer. The sequences come from PBMCs, collected before treatment. CDR3 residues: CASSYQDRGIYEQYF. The CDR3 coding sequence is TGTGCCAGCAGTTACCAGGACAGGGGTATCTACGAGCAGTACTTC.